This T cell receptor (beta chain) was sequenced during a study of cytomegalovirus exposure and HLA in healthy donors. Study findings and constraints: The study assumed roughly uniform donor sequencing depth for presence/absence analyses. The only immune exposure information that was available was CMV serostatus. Highly shared variants forming one cluster were likely a sequencing artifact.

Per the germline V gene, CDR1 is SGHVS and CDR2 is FQNEAQ. The CDR3 runs to 17 residues. V shed 4 bases and J 2 bases; nucleotides not matched to a gene: 8. The PCR used 60 Vbeta and 13 Jbeta primers. The repertoire was sequenced with immunoSEQ multiplex PCR; TCRdb's copy has only in-frame clones and lacks some. The table lists about 94,000 clones, about 80% of them singletons. In the case of this clone: Its antigen is not identified.

Sequencing was performed on PBMCs. The sequence derives from a male donor in good health and CMV-seronegative. The rearrangement joins TRBV7-8 to TRBJ1-5; 10 nucleotides align to TRBD1. CDR3 sequence (DNA): TGTGCCAGCAGCTCCGAAGGAGACAGGGGGCGCAATCAGCCCCAGCATTTT. Its translation: CASSSEGDRGRNQPQHF.